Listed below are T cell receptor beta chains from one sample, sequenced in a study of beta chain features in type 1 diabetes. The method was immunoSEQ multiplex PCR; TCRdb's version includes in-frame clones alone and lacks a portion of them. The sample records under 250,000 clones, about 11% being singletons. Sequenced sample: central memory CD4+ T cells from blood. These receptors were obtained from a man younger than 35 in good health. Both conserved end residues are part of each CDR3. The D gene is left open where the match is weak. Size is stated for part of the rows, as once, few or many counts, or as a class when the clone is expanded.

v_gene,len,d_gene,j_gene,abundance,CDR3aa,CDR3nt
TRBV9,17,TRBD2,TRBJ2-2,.,CASSVVFSGSGDGELFF,TGTGCCAGCAGCGTAGTTTTTAGCGGGAGCGGGGACGGGGAGCTGTTTTTT
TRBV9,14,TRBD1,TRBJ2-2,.,CASRDRANTGELFF,TGTGCCAGCAGGGACAGGGCGAACACCGGGGAGCTGTTTTTT
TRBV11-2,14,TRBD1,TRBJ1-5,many,CASSLTGGNQPQHF,TGTGCCAGCAGCCTTACAGGGGGCAATCAGCCCCAGCATTTT
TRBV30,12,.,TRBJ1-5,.,CAWSGGNQPQHF,TGTGCCTGGAGTGGGGGAAATCAGCCCCAGCATTTT
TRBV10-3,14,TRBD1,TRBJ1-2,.,CAISEIQGEGGYTF,TGTGCCATCAGTGAGATCCAGGGGGAAGGTGGCTACACCTTC
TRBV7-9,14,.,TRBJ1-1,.,CASSVSGTNTEAFF,TGTGCCAGCAGCGTCAGCGGGACGAACACTGAAGCTTTCTTT
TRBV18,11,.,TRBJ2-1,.,CASSPGNEQFF,TGTGCCAGCTCACCGGGGAATGAGCAGTTCTTC
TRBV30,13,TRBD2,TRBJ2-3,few,CAWSPGLADTQYF,TGTGCCTGGAGTCCCGGACTAGCAGATACGCAGTATTTT
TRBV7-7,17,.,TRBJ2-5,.,CASSLLSQPLGGETQYF,TGTGCTAGCAGCTTACTGAGCCAGCCGCTAGGTGGAGAGACCCAGTACTTC
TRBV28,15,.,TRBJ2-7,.,CASSSSTSSSYEQYF,TGTGCCAGCAGTAGCTCAACGTCGAGCTCCTACGAGCAGTACTTC
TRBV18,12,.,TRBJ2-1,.,CASSPANNEQFF,TGTGCCAGCTCACCGGCTAACAATGAGCAGTTCTTC
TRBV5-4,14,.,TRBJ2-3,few,CAQFNRDLTDTQYF,TGTGCCCAATTTAACCGGGATCTGACAGATACGCAGTATTTT
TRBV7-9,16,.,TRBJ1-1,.,CASSLALGTMSTEAFF,TGTGCCAGCAGCTTAGCTTTGGGCACCATGAGCACTGAAGCTTTCTTT
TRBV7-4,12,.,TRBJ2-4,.,CASSSSSASQYF,TGTGCCAGCAGCTCCTCTAGCGCGAGTCAGTACTTC
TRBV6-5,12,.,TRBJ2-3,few,CATATTGNTQYF,TGTGCCACTGCGACTACGGGCAATACGCAGTATTTT
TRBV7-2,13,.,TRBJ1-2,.,CASSLFRDYGYTF,TGTGCCAGCAGCTTATTTCGTGACTATGGCTACACCTTC
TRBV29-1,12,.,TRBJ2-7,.,CSGLNAGYEQYF,TGCAGCGGACTGAACGCGGGGTACGAGCAGTACTTC
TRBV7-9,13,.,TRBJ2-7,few,CASSRGGPYEQYF,TGTGCCAGCAGCCGAGGAGGGCCCTACGAGCAGTACTTC
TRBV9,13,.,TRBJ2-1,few,CASSVPALGEQFF,TGTGCCAGCAGCGTGCCCGCCCTGGGGGAGCAGTTCTTC
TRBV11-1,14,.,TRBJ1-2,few,CASSPRTNRGGYTF,TGTGCCAGCAGCCCCAGGACGAATAGAGGTGGCTACACCTTC
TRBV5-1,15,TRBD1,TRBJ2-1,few,CASSSIRTGDNEQFF,TGCGCCAGCAGCTCGATACGGACAGGGGACAATGAGCAGTTCTTC
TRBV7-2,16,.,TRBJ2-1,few,CASSLGAGGAQNEQFF,TGTGCCAGCAGCTTAGGCGCCGGTGGGGCACAGAATGAGCAGTTCTTC
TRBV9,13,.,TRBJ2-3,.,CASSVVDTDTQYF,TGTGCCAGCAGCGTAGTGGACACAGATACGCAGTATTTT
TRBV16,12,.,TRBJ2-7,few,CASSQQGHEQYF,TGTGCCAGCAGCCAACAGGGGCACGAGCAGTACTTC
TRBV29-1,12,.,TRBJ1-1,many,CSANRMNTEAFF,TGCAGCGCCAATAGGATGAACACTGAAGCTTTCTTT
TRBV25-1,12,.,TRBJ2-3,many,CASSGIEGTQYF,TGTGCCAGCAGTGGCATCGAGGGCACGCAGTATTTT
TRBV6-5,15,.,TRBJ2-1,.,CASSVYREPTDEQFF,TGTGCCAGCAGTGTGTATCGCGAGCCTACGGATGAGCAGTTCTTC
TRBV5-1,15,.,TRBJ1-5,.,CASSLALGPGQPQHF,TGCGCCAGCAGCTTGGCCCTAGGGCCGGGTCAGCCCCAGCATTTT
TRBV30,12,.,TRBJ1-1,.,CAWSLRRFEAFF,TGTGCCTGGAGTCTTCGACGGTTTGAAGCTTTCTTT
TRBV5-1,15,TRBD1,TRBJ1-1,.,CASSSQTGVNTEAFF,TGCGCCAGCAGCTCCCAGACAGGGGTGAACACTGAAGCTTTCTTT
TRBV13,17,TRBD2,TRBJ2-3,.,CASSLGMTSGRTDTQYF,TGTGCCAGCAGCTTAGGCATGACTAGCGGGAGAACAGATACGCAGTATTTT
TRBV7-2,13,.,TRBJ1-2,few,CASSLAVTRGYTF,TGTGCCAGCAGCTTAGCGGTCACACGTGGCTACACCTTC
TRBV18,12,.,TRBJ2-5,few,CASSPPEETQYF,TGTGCCAGCTCACCACCGGAAGAGACCCAGTACTTC
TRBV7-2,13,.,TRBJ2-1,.,CASSFGGAPEQFF,TGTGCCAGCAGCTTCGGGGGAGCCCCTGAGCAGTTCTTC
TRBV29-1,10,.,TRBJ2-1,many,CSVVANEQFF,TGCAGCGTTGTAGCCAATGAGCAGTTCTTC
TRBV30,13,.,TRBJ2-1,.,CAWSPGAYNEQFF,TGTGCCTGGAGCCCAGGGGCCTACAATGAGCAGTTCTTC
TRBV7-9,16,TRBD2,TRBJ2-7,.,CASSLALGGSSYEQYF,TGTGCCAGCAGCTTAGCGCTGGGCGGGAGCTCCTACGAGCAGTACTTC
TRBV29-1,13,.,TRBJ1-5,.,CSVEETDNQPQHF,TGCAGCGTTGAAGAGACAGACAATCAGCCCCAGCATTTT
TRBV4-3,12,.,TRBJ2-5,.,CASSQGAGTQYF,TGCGCCAGCAGCCAAGGTGCGGGCACCCAGTACTTC
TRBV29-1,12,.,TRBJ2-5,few,CSVDSTGQTQYF,TGCAGCGTTGATTCGACTGGCCAGACCCAGTACTTC
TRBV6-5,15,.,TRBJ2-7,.,CASSYSLGSSYEQYF,TGTGCCAGCAGTTACTCGTTAGGCAGCTCCTACGAGCAGTACTTC
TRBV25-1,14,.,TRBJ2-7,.,CASPETGRVYEQYF,TGTGCCAGCCCCGAGACAGGGAGGGTCTACGAGCAGTACTTC
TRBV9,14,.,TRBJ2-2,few,CARSVVGDTGELFF,TGTGCCCGCAGCGTAGTTGGGGACACCGGGGAGCTGTTTTTT
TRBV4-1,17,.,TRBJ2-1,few,CASSQDLASDQGNEQFF,TGCGCCAGCAGCCAAGATTTGGCTAGCGATCAGGGGAATGAGCAGTTCTTC
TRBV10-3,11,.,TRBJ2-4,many,CAIRDRYIQYF,TGTGCCATCAGGGACCGCTACATTCAGTACTTC
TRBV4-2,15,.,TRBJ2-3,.,CASSTRDLVTDTQYF,TGTGCCAGCAGCACCCGGGACCTCGTCACAGATACGCAGTATTTT
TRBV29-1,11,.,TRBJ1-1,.,CSGDGDTEAFF,TGCAGCGGTGACGGGGACACTGAAGCTTTCTTT
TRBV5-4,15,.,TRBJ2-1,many,CASSPGGGSHNEQFF,TGTGCCAGCAGCCCAGGGGGCGGGAGCCACAATGAGCAGTTCTTC
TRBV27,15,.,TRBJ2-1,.,CASQLREYSYNEQFF,TGTGCCAGCCAGCTGAGGGAATACTCCTACAATGAGCAGTTCTTC
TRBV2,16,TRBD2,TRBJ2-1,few,CASSGRLAGGYNEQFF,TGTGCCAGCAGTGGCCGACTAGCGGGAGGATACAATGAGCAGTTCTTC
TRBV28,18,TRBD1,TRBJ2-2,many,CASSSWGQGVVKTGELFF,TGTGCCAGCAGTTCCTGGGGACAGGGGGTAGTCAAAACCGGGGAGCTGTTTTTT
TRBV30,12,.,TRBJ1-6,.,CAWSVRRGPLHF,TGTGCCTGGAGTGTACGAAGGGGGCCCCTCCACTTT
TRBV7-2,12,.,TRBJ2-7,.,CASSLTGSEQYF,TGTGCCAGCAGCTTAACAGGTAGCGAGCAGTACTTC
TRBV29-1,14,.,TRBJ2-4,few,CSAGLTGAKNIQYF,TGCAGCGCCGGACTTACAGGGGCCAAAAACATTCAGTACTTC